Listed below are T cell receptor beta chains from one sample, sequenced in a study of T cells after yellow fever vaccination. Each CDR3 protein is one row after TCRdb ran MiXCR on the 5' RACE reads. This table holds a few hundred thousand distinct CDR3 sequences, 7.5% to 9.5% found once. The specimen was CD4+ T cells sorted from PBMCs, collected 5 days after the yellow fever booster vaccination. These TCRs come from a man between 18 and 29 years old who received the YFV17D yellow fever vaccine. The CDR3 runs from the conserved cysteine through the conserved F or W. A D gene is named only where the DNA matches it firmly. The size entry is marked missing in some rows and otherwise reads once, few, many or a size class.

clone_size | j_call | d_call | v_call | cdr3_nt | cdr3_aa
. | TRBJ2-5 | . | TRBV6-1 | TGTGCCAGCAGTGGGGCCGTGGCAGGAGGGGAGACCCAGTACTTC | CASSGAVAGGETQYF
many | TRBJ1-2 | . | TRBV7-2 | TGTGCCAGCAGCTTACAGGGGAGTGACTATGGCTACACCTTC | CASSLQGSDYGYTF
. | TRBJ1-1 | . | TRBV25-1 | TGTGCCAGCAACCCGAAGGGAGCGGGGGTCACTGAAGCTTTCTTT | CASNPKGAGVTEAFF
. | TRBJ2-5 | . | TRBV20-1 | TGCAGTCGGCAGGGGGGGGGAGAGACCCAGTACTTC | CSRQGGGETQYF
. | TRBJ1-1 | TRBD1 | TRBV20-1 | TGCAGTGCTAGGGGGGGCAGGGGGCCGAACACTGAAGCTTTCTTT | CSARGGRGPNTEAFF
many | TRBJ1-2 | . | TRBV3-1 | TGTGCCAGCAGCCAAAACAGGGAGGGCTACACCTTC | CASSQNREGYTF
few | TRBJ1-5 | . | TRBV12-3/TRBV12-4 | TGTGCCAGCAGTTTCAGGGAGGGTGGACAGCCCCAGCATTTT | CASSFREGGQPQHF
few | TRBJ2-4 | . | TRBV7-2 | TGTGCCAGCAGCTCCGGGGGAGCCAAAAACATTCAGTACTTC | CASSSGGAKNIQYF
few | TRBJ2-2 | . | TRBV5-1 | TGCGCCAGCAGCGGGTCCCCCTCCGATATTAACACCGGGGAGCTGTTTTTT | CASSGSPSDINTGELFF
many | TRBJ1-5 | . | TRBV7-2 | TGTGCCAGCAGCTTTGGGGGTACGAGGGGTCAGCCCCAGCATTTT | CASSFGGTRGQPQHF
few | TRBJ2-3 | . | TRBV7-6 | TGTGCCAGCAGCTCACTAGAGCGCACAGATACGCAGTATTTT | CASSSLERTDTQYF
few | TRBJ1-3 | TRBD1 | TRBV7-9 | TGTGCCACGGGGGGACAGGCGGCAAACACCATATATTTT | CATGGQAANTIYF
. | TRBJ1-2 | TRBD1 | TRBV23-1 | TGCGCCAGCAGTCATTCGGGACAGGGGGCAGAAGCGGAGGGCTACACCTTC | CASSHSGQGAEAEGYTF
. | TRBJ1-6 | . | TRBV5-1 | TGCGCCAGCAGCTTGGATCAGGGAACTAATTCACCCCTCCACTTT | CASSLDQGTNSPLHF
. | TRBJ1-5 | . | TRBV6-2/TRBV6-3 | TGTGCCAGCAGTTACTCTTATTGGGGCTCGGGACAGCCCCAGCATTTT | CASSYSYWGSGQPQHF
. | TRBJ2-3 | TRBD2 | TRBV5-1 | TGCGCCAGCAGCTTGAGGGCTAGCGGGTCCACAGATACGCAGTATTTT | CASSLRASGSTDTQYF
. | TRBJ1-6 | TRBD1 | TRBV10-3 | TGTGCCATCAACCGAGACAGGGGGAACAATTCACCCCTCCACTTT | CAINRDRGNNSPLHF
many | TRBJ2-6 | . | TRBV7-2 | TGTGCCAGCAGCTTACACAGCTCTGGGGCCAACGTCCTGACTTTC | CASSLHSSGANVLTF
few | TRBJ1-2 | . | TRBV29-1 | TGCAGCGTTGAAGCCTCGCAATCATATGGCTACACCTTC | CSVEASQSYGYTF
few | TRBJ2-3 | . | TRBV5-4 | TGTGCCAGCAGCTTGTTCGGGGGCGCATTTCTTGATACGCAGTATTTT | CASSLFGGAFLDTQYF
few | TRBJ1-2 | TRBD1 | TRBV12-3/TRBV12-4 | TGTGCCAGCAGTACAGGGGGGGCATACAGTTATGGCTACACCTTC | CASSTGGAYSYGYTF
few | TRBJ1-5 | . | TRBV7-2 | TGTGCCAGCAGCGTTAACGGGGATCAGCCCCAGCATTTT | CASSVNGDQPQHF
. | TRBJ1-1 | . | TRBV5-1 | TGCGCCAGCAGCGCTATGACAGACTCCATGAACACTGAAGCTTTCTTT | CASSAMTDSMNTEAFF
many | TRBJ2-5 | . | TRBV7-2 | TGTGCCAGCAGCCCGGGGGGCCGGGAGACCCAGTACTTC | CASSPGGRETQYF
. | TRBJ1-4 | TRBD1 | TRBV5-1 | TGCGCCAGCAGCTTTCATGCGGGACAGGGTGATGAAAAACTGTTTTTT | CASSFHAGQGDEKLFF
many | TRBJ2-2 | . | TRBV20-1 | TGCAGTGCCGTTAGGGGTTTGACAAAGCGGGAGCTGTTTTTT | CSAVRGLTKRELFF
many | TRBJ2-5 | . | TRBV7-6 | TGTGCCAGCAGCTTAAGAAGCCGGGAGGAGACCCAGTACTTC | CASSLRSREETQYF
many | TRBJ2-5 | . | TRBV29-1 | TGCAGCGTTGAAAAGGCCCTTCCCGGAGAGACCCAGTACTTC | CSVEKALPGETQYF
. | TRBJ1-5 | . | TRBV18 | TGTGCCAGCTCACCACCCGAGAGCGGGGAAGGGCCCCAGCATTTT | CASSPPESGEGPQHF
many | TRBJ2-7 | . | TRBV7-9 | TGTGCCAGCAGCTTAATGGAAATATCCTACGAGCAGTACTTC | CASSLMEISYEQYF
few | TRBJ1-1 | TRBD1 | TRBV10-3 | TGTGCCATCAGTGAAATCCCACAGGGGGTCATGAACACTGAAGCTTTCTTT | CAISEIPQGVMNTEAFF
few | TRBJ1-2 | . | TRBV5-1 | TGCGCCAGCAGCTTGGCCCCAGACTATGGCTACACCTTC | CASSLAPDYGYTF
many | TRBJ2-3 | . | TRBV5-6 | TGTGCCAGCAGCTTGGATCCTAGCACAGATACGCAGTATTTT | CASSLDPSTDTQYF
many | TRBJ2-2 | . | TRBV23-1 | TGCGCCAGCAGTCAATTCCGGGGGGCGGACGGGGAGCTGTTTTTT | CASSQFRGADGELFF
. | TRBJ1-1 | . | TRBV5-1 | TGCGCCAGCAGCGAGGGCTTTACTGAAGCTTTCTTT | CASSEGFTEAFF
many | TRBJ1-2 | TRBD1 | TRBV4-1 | TGCGCCAGCAGTCGAGCGGAATCCGGGACAGGAGCTCGTTGGTATGGCTACACCTTC | CASSRAESGTGARWYGYTF
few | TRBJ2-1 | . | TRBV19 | TGTGCCAGTAGTATCGGGGCTAGGAGGTCCGATGAGCAGTTCTTC | CASSIGARRSDEQFF
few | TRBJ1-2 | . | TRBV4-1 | TGCGCCAGCAGCCAGCCCACGGGGGGGAAAGGCTACACCTTC | CASSQPTGGKGYTF
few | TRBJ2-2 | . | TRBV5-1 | TGCGCCAGCAGCTTGGATCGGCTCCCGAACACCGGGGAGCTGTTTTTT | CASSLDRLPNTGELFF
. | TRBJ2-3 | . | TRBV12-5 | TGTGCTAGTGGCCGAGACACAGATACGCAGTATTTT | CASGRDTDTQYF
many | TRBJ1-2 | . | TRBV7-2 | TGTGCCAGCAGCTCATACACTGGACAAAACCAGGGCTACACCTTC | CASSSYTGQNQGYTF
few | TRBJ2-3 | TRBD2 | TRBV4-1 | TGCGCCAGCAGCCAACTAGCGGGGACCACAGATACGCAGTATTTT | CASSQLAGTTDTQYF
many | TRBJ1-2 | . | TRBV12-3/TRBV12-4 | TGTGCCAGCAGTCCTCCAGGGTATGGCTACACCTTC | CASSPPGYGYTF
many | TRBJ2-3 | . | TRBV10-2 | TGCGCCAGCAGTGAGTGGGGGGCGGCTAGCACAGATACGCAGTATTTT | CASSEWGAASTDTQYF
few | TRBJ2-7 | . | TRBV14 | TGTGCCAGCAGCCAAGGACAGTACAGTTGGCAGTACTTC | CASSQGQYSWQYF
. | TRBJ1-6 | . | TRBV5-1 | TGCGCCAGCAGCTTGGTGGGCCCTGATACTTCACCCCTCCACTTT | CASSLVGPDTSPLHF
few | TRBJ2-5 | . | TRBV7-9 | TGTGCCAGCAGCTCTCTCTTGGGGATCGAGACCCAGTACTTC | CASSSLLGIETQYF
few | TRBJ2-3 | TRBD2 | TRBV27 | TGTGCCAGCAGTTTATTGGCGGGGGGTTACACAGATACGCAGTATTTT | CASSLLAGGYTDTQYF
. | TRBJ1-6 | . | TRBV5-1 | TGCGCCAGCAGCTTGGGGGACACAGGGTCACCCCTCCACTTT | CASSLGDTGSPLHF
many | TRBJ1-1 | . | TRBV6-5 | TGTGCCAGCGTTAGGGGAACTGAAGCTTTCTTT | CASVRGTEAFF